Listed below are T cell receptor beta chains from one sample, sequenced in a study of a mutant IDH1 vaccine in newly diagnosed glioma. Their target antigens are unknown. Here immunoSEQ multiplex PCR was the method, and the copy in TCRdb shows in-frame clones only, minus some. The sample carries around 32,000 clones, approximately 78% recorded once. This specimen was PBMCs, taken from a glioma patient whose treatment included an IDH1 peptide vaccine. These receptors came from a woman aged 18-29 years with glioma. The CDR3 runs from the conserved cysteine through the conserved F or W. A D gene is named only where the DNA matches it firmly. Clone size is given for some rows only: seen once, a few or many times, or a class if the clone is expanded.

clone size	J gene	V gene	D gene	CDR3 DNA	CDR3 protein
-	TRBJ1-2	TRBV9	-	TGTGCCAGCAGCCCTGTACAGACTAACTATGGCTACACCTTC	CASSPVQTNYGYTF
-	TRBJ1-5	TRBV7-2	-	TGTGCCAGCAGAGTAGGGGGGGCAGCGGAACAGCCCCAGCATTTT	CASRVGGAAEQPQHF
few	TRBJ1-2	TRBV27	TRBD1	TGTGCCAGCAGGGTGGGACAGGGTGTGTCATATGGCTACACCTTC	CASRVGQGVSYGYTF
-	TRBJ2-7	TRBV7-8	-	TGTGCCAGCAGCTTAGTTCTTTCCGGGCACGAGCAGTACTTC	CASSLVLSGHEQYF
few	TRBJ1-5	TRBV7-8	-	TGTGCCAGCAGCTTGGGATACGGTCAGCCCCAGCATTTT	CASSLGYGQPQHF
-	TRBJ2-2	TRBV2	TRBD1	TGTGCCAGCAGTGGACAGGGGCCGCCGGGGGAGCTGTTTTTT	CASSGQGPPGELFF
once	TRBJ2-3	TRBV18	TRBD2	TGTGCCAGCTCACCATCCCGACTAGCGGGAGGCACAGATACGCAGTATTTT	CASSPSRLAGGTDTQYF
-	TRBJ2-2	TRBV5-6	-	TGTGCCAGCAGCTGGGCTACCGCCGGGGAGCTGTTTTTT	CASSWATAGELFF
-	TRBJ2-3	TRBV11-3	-	TGTGCCAGCAGCTTGATGGCGGGGAAGGATACGCAGTATTTT	CASSLMAGKDTQYF
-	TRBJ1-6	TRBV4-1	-	TGCGCCAGCAGCCAAGATCGGCCAGTTATGAGCTCCTATAATTCACCCCTCCACTTT	CASSQDRPVMSSYNSPLHF
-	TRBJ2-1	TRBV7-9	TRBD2	TGTGCCAGCAGCTTAGCGAAGCCGGGGGGGCTTAATGAGCAGTTCTTC	CASSLAKPGGLNEQFF
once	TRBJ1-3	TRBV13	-	TGTGCCAGCAGCTTGGTCACGGGAGCACACACCATATATTTT	CASSLVTGAHTIYF
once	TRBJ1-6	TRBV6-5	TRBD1	TGTGCCAGCTTCCGGGACAGTAATTCACCCCTCCACTTT	CASFRDSNSPLHF
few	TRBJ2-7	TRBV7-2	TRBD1	TGTGCCAGCAGCTCCGAGGACAGGGGTTACGAGCAGTACTTC	CASSSEDRGYEQYF
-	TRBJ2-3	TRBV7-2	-	TGTGCCAGCAGCTTAGCGGGGGGGCCGGTAGATACGCAGTATTTT	CASSLAGGPVDTQYF
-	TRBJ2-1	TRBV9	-	TGTGCCAGCAGCGTAGCGTCAGCTAGTTACAATGAGCAGTTCTTC	CASSVASASYNEQFF
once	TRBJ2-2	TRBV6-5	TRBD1	TGTGCCAGCAGTTGGGGGACAGGTCGTGAGCTGTTTTTT	CASSWGTGRELFF
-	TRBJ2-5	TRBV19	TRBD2	TGTGCCAGTAGTATGGCGGGGGGGCGGGAGACCCAGTACTTC	CASSMAGGRETQYF
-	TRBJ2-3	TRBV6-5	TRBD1	TGTGCCAGCAGTTGGGGCTTAGGCAGGGGGACAGATACGCAGTATTTT	CASSWGLGRGTDTQYF
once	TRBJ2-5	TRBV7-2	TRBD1	TGTGCCAGCAGCTTGTCTACAGGGGTAGAGACCCAGTACTTC	CASSLSTGVETQYF
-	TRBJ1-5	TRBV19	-	TGTGCCAGTACAAGTTTCAGCAATCAGCCCCAGCATTTT	CASTSFSNQPQHF
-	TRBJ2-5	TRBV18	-	TGTGCCAGCTCACCAATCGTTCGGGAGACCCAGTACTTC	CASSPIVRETQYF
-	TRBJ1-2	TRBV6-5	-	TGTGCCAGCAGTTACTCTCCCTCGACAGTACAAAATGGCTACACCTTC	CASSYSPSTVQNGYTF
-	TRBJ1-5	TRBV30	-	TGTGCCTGGAGTCTATCGGGCCGATATCAGCCCCAGCATTTT	CAWSLSGRYQPQHF
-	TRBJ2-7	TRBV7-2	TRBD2	TGTGCCAGCAGCTTAGGGGAGGGCCCCTACGAGCAGTACTTC	CASSLGEGPYEQYF
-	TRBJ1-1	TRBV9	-	TGTGCCAGCAGCGTAGCTGGGCGGATGAACACTGAAGCTTTCTTT	CASSVAGRMNTEAFF
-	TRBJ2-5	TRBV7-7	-	TGTGCTAGCAGCTTAGCATACTCGAACGAAGAGACCCAGTACTTC	CASSLAYSNEETQYF
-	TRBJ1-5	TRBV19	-	TGTGCCAGTAGTAGCCAGAGTAATCAGCCCCAGCATTTT	CASSSQSNQPQHF
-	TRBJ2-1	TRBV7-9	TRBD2	TGTGCCAGCAGCGGGGGGGACTACCACAATGAGCAGTTCTTC	CASSGGDYHNEQFF